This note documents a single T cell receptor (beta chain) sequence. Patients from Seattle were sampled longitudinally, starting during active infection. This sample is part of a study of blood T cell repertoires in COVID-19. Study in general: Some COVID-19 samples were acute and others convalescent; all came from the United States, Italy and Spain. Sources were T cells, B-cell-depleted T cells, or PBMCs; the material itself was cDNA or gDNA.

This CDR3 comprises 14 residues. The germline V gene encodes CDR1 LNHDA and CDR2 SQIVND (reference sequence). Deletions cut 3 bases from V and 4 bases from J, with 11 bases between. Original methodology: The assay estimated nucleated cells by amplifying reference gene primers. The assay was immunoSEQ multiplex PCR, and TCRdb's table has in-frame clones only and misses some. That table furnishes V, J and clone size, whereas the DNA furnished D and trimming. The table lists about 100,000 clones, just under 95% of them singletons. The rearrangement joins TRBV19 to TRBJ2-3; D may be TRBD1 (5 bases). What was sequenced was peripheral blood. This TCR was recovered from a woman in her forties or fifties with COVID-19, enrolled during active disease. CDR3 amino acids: CASSISQGPDTQYF. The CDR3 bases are TGTGCCAGTAGTATCAGCCAGGGTCCAGATACGCAGTATTTT.